These T cell receptor beta chains were read from a single sample in a study of cytomegalovirus exposure and HLA in healthy donors. Clones were read by immunoSEQ multiplex PCR, and TCRdb kept only the in-frame ones, dropping some. The table lists around 160,000 clones, around 80% of them singletons. Material: PBMCs. The receptors here all came from a woman in her 40s in good health and CMV-seronegative. The CDR3 runs from the conserved cysteine through the conserved F or W. A D gene is named only where the DNA matches it firmly. Clone sizes are given selectively: once, few, many, or a class where the clone is expanded.

d_gene,abundance,v_gene,j_gene,CDR3aa,CDR3nt
TRBD2,once,TRBV30,TRBJ2-2,CAWSAAGDNTGELFF,TGTGCCTGGAGTGCAGCGGGAGATAACACCGGGGAGCTGTTTTTT
NA,NA,TRBV19,TRBJ2-7,CASSQTGNPYEQYF,TGTGCCAGTAGCCAAACAGGGAACCCCTACGAGCAGTACTTC
NA,few,TRBV12-5,TRBJ1-6,CASGLVLAGSYNSPLHF,TGTGCTAGTGGTTTGGTACTTGCCGGGTCCTATAATTCACCCCTCCACTTT
NA,NA,TRBV9,TRBJ1-5,CASSVSSGSNQPQHF,TGTGCCAGCAGCGTAAGCTCGGGGAGCAATCAGCCCCAGCATTTT
TRBD1,NA,TRBV6-1,TRBJ1-1,CASRRTGNTEAFF,TGTGCCAGCAGAAGGACAGGGAACACTGAAGCTTTCTTT
TRBD2,NA,TRBV7-3,TRBJ2-1,CASSLLGTSGMMSNEQFF,TGTGCCAGCAGCTTACTAGGGACTAGCGGGATGATGAGCAATGAGCAGTTCTTC
NA,NA,TRBV5-1,TRBJ2-3,CASSLGGAADTQYF,TGCGCCAGCAGCTTGGGGGGAGCAGCAGATACGCAGTATTTT
NA,NA,TRBV10-3,TRBJ1-3,CAISQGNKLTGNTIYF,TGTGCCATCTCACAGGGAAACAAACTTACGGGAAACACCATATATTTT
TRBD2,NA,TRBV4-2,TRBJ2-3,CASSPSAGGPDTQYF,TGTGCCAGCAGCCCCTCTGCGGGAGGGCCTGATACGCAGTATTTT
TRBD2,NA,TRBV5-5,TRBJ2-7,CASSLGSSGAYEQYF,TGTGCCAGCAGCTTGGGAAGTAGCGGGGCCTACGAGCAGTACTTC
NA,once,TRBV9,TRBJ1-1,CASSVGPRDRRAEAFF,TGTGCCAGCAGCGTCGGGCCTAGGGACCGGAGGGCTGAAGCTTTCTTT
TRBD2,NA,TRBV12-5,TRBJ2-1,CASGLGSGLAGDFYNEQFF,TGTGCTAGTGGTTTAGGATCGGGGCTAGCGGGGGACTTCTACAATGAGCAGTTCTTC
TRBD1,few,TRBV11-2,TRBJ1-1,CASSKSGTGGTEAFF,TGTGCCAGCAGCAAATCCGGGACAGGGGGTACTGAAGCTTTCTTT
NA,NA,TRBV2,TRBJ1-1,CASSPSEGEVEAFF,TGTGCCAGCAGTCCCTCGGAGGGAGAGGTGGAAGCTTTCTTT
TRBD1,NA,TRBV7-9,TRBJ2-7,CASSPKKGAHYEQYF,TGTGCCAGCAGCCCTAAAAAGGGGGCTCACTACGAGCAGTACTTC
NA,NA,TRBV2,TRBJ2-2,CASSEDRTITGELFF,TGTGCCAGCAGTGAGGACAGGACTATCACCGGGGAGCTGTTTTTT
TRBD1,NA,TRBV27,TRBJ2-7,CASSLMTGGVDEQYF,TGTGCCAGCAGTTTAATGACAGGGGGAGTGGACGAGCAGTACTTC
NA,NA,TRBV10-1,TRBJ2-7,CASAEDPPGHPYEQYF,TGCGCCAGCGCTGAAGATCCCCCGGGACACCCTTACGAGCAGTACTTC
TRBD1,few,TRBV6-5,TRBJ2-1,CASSLSGTGYNEQFF,TGTGCCAGCAGTTTATCCGGGACAGGGTACAATGAGCAGTTCTTC
NA,NA,TRBV7-8,TRBJ1-2,CASSLVGNRDSGYTF,TGTGCCAGCAGCTTAGTCGGGAACAGGGATTCTGGCTACACCTTC
NA,few,TRBV2,TRBJ2-5,CASNEASFQETQYF,TGTGCCAGCAACGAAGCGTCCTTCCAAGAGACCCAGTACTTC
NA,NA,TRBV5-1,TRBJ2-1,CASSPDRSVNEQFF,TGCGCCAGCAGCCCCGACCGTAGCGTAAATGAGCAGTTCTTC
TRBD1,NA,TRBV19,TRBJ2-3,CASSISPDRSTDTQYF,TGTGCCAGTAGTATCTCCCCGGACAGGAGCACAGATACGCAGTATTTT
TRBD1,few,TRBV18,TRBJ2-2,CASSPSRGPGELFF,TGTGCCAGCTCACCATCGAGGGGGCCCGGGGAGCTGTTTTTT
TRBD1,NA,TRBV6-5,TRBJ2-5,CASSSAPWDRRSYF,TGTGCCAGCAGTTCCGCCCCCTGGGACAGAAGATCGTACTTC
TRBD2,NA,TRBV10-2,TRBJ2-1,CASSTSGDNEQFF,TGCGCCAGTAGCACTAGCGGGGACAATGAGCAGTTCTTC